This T cell receptor beta chain was identified during a study of T cells after yellow fever vaccination. Each CDR3 protein gets one entry after TCRdb re-called the 5' RACE reads with MiXCR. Of hundreds of thousands of distinct CDR3 sequences listed, over 9% are singletons. Germline V CDR1 and CDR2: SGHTA, FQGNSA. CDR3 length: 14 amino acids. With 1 base clipped from V and 8 bases from J, the junction kept 5 bases outside the gene matches. The clonotype originates from a man aged 25 to 40 who received the YFV17D yellow fever vaccine. The chain has TRBV7-2 and TRBJ2-1; 7 nucleotides agree with TRBD2. The sequencing here drew on PBMCs, taken on the day of the yellow fever booster vaccination. The CDR3 protein is CASSLGGSQHEQFF. DNA for the CDR3: TGTGCCAGCAGCTTAGGCGGGAGTCAACATGAGCAGTTCTTC. Complete variable domain (other parts from reference TRBV7-2 and TRBJ2-1): GAGVSQSPSNKVTEKGKDVELRCDPISGHTALYWYRQSLGQGLEFLIYFQGNSAPDKSGLPSDRFSAERTGGSVSTLTIQRTQQEDSAVYLCASSLGGSQHEQFFGPGTRLTVL.